These T cell receptor beta chains were read from a single sample in a study of shared clonotypes between healthy human individuals. Generated by immunoSEQ multiplex PCR, the TCRdb table keeps only in-frame clones and is missing some. The repertoire consists of some 2,100,000 clones, with about 93% occurring once and the leading ten covering 1.5% to 2%. The sample was naive CD8+ T cells from PBMCs. Every receptor here comes from a man between 18 and 35 years old in good health. Some clones in this sample may be carry-over from other donors' samples. Both conserved end residues are part of each CDR3. D genes are given only for firm matches. Only part of the rows carry a size: once, few, many, or a class if the clone is expanded.

CDR3: CAINSDRGENEQFF
DNA: TGTGCCATCAATTCGGACAGGGGGGAAAATGAGCAGTTCTTC
J: TRBJ2-1
size: -
V: TRBV10-3
D: TRBD1

CDR3: CATSGQGQAQYF
DNA: TGTGCCACCAGCGGCCAGGGGCAGGCGCAGTACTTC
J: TRBJ2-7
size: -
V: TRBV15
D: -

CDR3: CASSGGSSNEQYF
DNA: TGTGCCAGCAGTGGGGGCTCTAGCAACGAGCAGTACTTC
J: TRBJ2-7
size: once
V: TRBV25-1
D: -

CDR3: CASTWTGESYEQYF
DNA: TGTGCCAGCACATGGACAGGCGAATCCTACGAGCAGTACTTC
J: TRBJ2-7
size: -
V: TRBV28
D: TRBD1

CDR3: CASSVQGGTEAFF
DNA: TGTGCCAGCAGCGTTCAGGGGGGCACTGAAGCTTTCTTT
J: TRBJ1-1
size: -
V: TRBV9
D: TRBD1

CDR3: CASSERTGYGYTF
DNA: TGTGCCAGCAGTGAGCGGACAGGCTATGGCTACACCTTC
J: TRBJ1-2
size: -
V: TRBV27
D: TRBD1

CDR3: CASLGVLVPYEQYF
DNA: TGTGCCTCCCTGGGGGTCCTGGTCCCTTACGAGCAGTACTTC
J: TRBJ2-7
size: -
V: TRBV28
D: -

CDR3: CASSQALMNEKLFF
DNA: TGTGCCAGCAGCCAGGCACTGATGAATGAAAAACTGTTTTTT
J: TRBJ1-4
size: -
V: TRBV5-6
D: -

CDR3: CASSWGGRQNFNEQFF
DNA: TGTGCCAGCAGCTGGGGCGGGAGGCAAAACTTCAATGAGCAGTTCTTC
J: TRBJ2-1
size: -
V: TRBV7-3
D: TRBD2

CDR3: CASSRTSGRGRETQYF
DNA: TGTGCCAGCAGCCGGACTAGCGGGAGGGGTAGAGAGACCCAGTACTTC
J: TRBJ2-5
size: -
V: TRBV7-9
D: TRBD2

CDR3: CASSYSSPNYGYTF
DNA: TGTGCCAGCAGTTACTCGAGCCCCAACTATGGCTACACCTTC
J: TRBJ1-2
size: once
V: TRBV6-5
D: -

CDR3: CASSTTGETGEQYF
DNA: TGTGCCAGCAGTACGACAGGGGAGACGGGGGAGCAGTACTTC
J: TRBJ2-7
size: -
V: TRBV6-5
D: TRBD1

CDR3: CASSTAGTVSGHEQYF
DNA: TGTGCCAGCAGCACAGCCGGGACTGTCTCAGGTCACGAGCAGTACTTC
J: TRBJ2-7
size: -
V: TRBV11-2
D: -

CDR3: CASSSRFNEQYF
DNA: TGTGCCAGCAGTTCCCGGTTCAACGAGCAGTACTTC
J: TRBJ2-7
size: -
V: TRBV27
D: -